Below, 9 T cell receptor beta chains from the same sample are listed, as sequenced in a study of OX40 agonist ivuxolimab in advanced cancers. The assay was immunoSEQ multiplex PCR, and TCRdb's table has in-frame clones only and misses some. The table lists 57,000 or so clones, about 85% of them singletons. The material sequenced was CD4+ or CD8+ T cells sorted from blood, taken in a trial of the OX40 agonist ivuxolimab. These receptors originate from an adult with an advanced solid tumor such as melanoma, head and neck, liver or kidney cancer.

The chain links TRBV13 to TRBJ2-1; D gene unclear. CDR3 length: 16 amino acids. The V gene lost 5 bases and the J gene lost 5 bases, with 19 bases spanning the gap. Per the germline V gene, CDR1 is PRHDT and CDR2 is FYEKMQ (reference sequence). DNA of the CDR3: TGTGCCAGCAGCCCCCACAGACAAGGTGAACACAATGAGCAGTTCTTC. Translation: CASSPHRQGEHNEQFF.

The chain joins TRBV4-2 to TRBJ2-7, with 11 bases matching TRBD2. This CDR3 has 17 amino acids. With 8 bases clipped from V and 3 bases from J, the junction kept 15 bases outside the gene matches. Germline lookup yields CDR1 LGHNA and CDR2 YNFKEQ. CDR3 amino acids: CASSGIVAGGWDYEQYF. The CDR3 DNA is TGTGCCAGCTCGGGGATCGTAGCGGGAGGGTGGGACTACGAGCAGTACTTC.

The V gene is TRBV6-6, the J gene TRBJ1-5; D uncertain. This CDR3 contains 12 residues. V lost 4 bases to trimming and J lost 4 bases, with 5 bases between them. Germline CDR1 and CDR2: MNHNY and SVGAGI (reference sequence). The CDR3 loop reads CASSFRNQPQHF. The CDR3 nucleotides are TGTGCCAGCAGTTTCAGGAATCAGCCCCAGCATTTT.

CDR3 in amino acids: CASRKTPGTDTQYF. The CDR3 DNA follows: TGTGCCAGCAGAAAAACGCCCGGGACAGATACGCAGTATTTT. The chain joins TRBV7-8 to TRBJ2-3; no definite D call. The V and J ends lost 6 bases and 3 bases respectively, with 13 bases between them. Germline assignment: CDR1 SGHVS and CDR2 FQNEAQ. The CDR3 length is 14 residues.

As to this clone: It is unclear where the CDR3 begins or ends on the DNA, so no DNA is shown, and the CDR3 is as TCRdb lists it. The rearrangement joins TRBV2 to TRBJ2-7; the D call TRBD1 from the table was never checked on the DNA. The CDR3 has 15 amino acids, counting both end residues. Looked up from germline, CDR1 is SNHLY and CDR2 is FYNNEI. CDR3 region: CASSVWGTGSPTLDF.

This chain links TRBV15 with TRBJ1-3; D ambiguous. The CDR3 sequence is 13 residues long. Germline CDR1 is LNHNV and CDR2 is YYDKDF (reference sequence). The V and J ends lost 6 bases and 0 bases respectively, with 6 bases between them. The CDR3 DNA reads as TGTGCCACCAGGGTGAGCTCTGGAAACACCATATATTTT. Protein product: CATRVSSGNTIYF.

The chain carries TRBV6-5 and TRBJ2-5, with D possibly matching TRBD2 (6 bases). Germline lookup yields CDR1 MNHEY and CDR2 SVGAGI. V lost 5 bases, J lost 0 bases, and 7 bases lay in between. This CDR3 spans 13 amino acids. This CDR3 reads CASSRDYQETQYF. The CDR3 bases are TGTGCCAGCAGTAGGGACTACCAAGAGACCCAGTACTTC.

This CDR3 is CASSYWDSSYEQYF. DNA of the CDR3: TGTGCCAGCAGTTATTGGGACAGTTCCTACGAGCAGTACTTC. The chain joins TRBV11-2 to TRBJ2-7, with 7 bases fitting TRBD1. CDR1 and CDR2 from the germline V gene are SGHAT and FQNNGV. The ends lost 6 bases at V and 1 base at J; junction bases unmatched: 6. This CDR3 contains 14 residues. The full variable domain, with the rest looked up from reference TRBV11-2 and TRBJ2-7, is EAGVAQSPRYKIIEKRQSVAFWCNPISGHATLYWYQQILGQGPKLLIQFQNNGVVDDSQLPKDRFSAERLKGVDSTLKIQPAKLEDSAVYLCASSYWDSSYEQYFGPGTRLTVT.

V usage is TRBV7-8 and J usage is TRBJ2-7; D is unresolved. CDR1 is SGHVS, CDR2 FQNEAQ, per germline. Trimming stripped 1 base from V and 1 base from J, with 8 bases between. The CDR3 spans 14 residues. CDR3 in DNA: TGTGCCAGCAGCTTAGAGGAAGGATCCTACGAGCAGTACTTC. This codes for CASSLEEGSYEQYF. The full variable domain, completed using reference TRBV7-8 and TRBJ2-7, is GAGVSQSPRYKVAKRGQDVALRCDPISGHVSLFWYQQALGQGPEFLTYFQNEAQLDKSGLPSDRFFAERPEGSVSTLKIQRTQQEDSAVYLCASSLEEGSYEQYFGPGTRLTVT.